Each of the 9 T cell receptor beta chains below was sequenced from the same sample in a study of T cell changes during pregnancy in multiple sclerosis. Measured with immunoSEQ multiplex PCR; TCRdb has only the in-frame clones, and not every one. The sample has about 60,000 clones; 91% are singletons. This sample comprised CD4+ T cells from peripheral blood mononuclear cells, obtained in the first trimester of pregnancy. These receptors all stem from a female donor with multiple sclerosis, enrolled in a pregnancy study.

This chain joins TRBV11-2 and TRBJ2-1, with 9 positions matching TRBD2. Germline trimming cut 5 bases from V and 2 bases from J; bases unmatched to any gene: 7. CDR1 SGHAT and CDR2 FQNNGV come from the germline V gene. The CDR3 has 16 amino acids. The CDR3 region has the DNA TGTGCCAGCAGCGGTCGTCTAGCGGGGACCTACAATGAGCAGTTCTTC. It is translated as CASSGRLAGTYNEQFF. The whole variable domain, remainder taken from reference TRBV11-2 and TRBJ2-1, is EAGVAQSPRYKIIEKRQSVAFWCNPISGHATLYWYQQILGQGPKLLIQFQNNGVVDDSQLPKDRFSAERLKGVDSTLKIQPAKLEDSAVYLCASSGRLAGTYNEQFFGPGTRLTVL.

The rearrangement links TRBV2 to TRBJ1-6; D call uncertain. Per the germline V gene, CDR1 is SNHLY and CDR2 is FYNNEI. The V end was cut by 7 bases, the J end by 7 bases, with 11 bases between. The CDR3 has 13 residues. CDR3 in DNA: TGTGCCAGCAACCAGTCAGGAAATTCACCCCTCCACTTT. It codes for CASNQSGNSPLHF.

DNA for the CDR3: TGTGCCTGGAGTCCCAGGGGTCGGAACACTGAAGCTTTCTTT. Residues: CAWSPRGRNTEAFF. The chain joins TRBV30 to TRBJ1-1, with TRBD1 as a possible D gene (6 bases). The CDR3 sequence is 14 residues long. Looked up from germline, CDR1 is GTSNPN and CDR2 is SVGIG (reference sequence). The V gene lost 2 bases and the J gene lost 1 base, with 11 bases spanning the gap.

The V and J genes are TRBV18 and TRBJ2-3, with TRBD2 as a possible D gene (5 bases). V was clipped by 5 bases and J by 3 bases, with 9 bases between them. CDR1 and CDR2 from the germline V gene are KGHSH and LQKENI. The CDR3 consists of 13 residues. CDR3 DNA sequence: TGTGCCAGCTCAAGACGGGAAACAGATACGCAGTATTTT. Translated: CASSRRETDTQYF. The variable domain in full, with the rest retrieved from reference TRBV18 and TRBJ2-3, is NAGVMQNPRHLVRRRGQEARLRCSPMKGHSHVYWYRQLPEEGLKFMVYLQKENIIDESGMPKERFSAEFPKEGPSILRIQQVVRGDSAAYFCASSRRETDTQYFGPGTRLTVL.

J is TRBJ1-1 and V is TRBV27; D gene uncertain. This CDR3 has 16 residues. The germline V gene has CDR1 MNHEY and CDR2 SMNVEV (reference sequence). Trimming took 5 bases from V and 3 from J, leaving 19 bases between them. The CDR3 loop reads CASSPTARVGDTEAFF. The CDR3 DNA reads TGTGCCAGCAGTCCGACCGCAAGAGTCGGAGACACTGAAGCTTTCTTT.

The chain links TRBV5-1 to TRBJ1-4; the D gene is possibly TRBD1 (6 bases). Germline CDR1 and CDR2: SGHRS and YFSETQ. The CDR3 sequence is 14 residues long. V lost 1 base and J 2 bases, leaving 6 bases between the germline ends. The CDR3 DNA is TGCGCCAGCAGCTTGACAGGGACTAATGAAAAACTGTTTTTT. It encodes CASSLTGTNEKLFF.

The CDR3 DNA sequence: TGTGCCAGCAGCCATATCCGGGACAGGACGGACGAGCAGTACTTC. Protein product: CASSHIRDRTDEQYF. The chain combines TRBV7-2 with TRBJ2-7; TRBD1 matches at 8 bases. There are 15 residues in the CDR3. CDR1 is SGHTA, CDR2 FQGNSA, per germline. Losses at the gene ends were 5 bases for V and 5 bases for J; bases not matched to a gene: 11.

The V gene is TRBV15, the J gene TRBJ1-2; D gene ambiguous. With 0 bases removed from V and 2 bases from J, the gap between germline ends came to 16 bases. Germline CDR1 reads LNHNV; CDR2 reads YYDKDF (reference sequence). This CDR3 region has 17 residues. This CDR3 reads CATSRDLLLDGNYGYTF. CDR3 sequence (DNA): TGTGCCACCAGCAGAGATTTGTTACTCGACGGGAACTATGGCTACACCTTC.

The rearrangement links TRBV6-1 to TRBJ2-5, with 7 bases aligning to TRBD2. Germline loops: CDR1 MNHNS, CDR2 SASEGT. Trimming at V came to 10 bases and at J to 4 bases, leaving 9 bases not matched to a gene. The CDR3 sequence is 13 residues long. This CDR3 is CATATPGGETQYF. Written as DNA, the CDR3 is TGTGCCACCGCGACCCCGGGGGGAGAGACCCAGTACTTC.